This T cell receptor beta chain appears in the sequencing data of a study of blood T cell repertoires in COVID-19. Using immunoSEQ multiplex PCR, the repertoire was profiled, and TCRdb retains in-frame clones only, with some absent. The sample consists of 200,000 to 250,000 clones, approximately 84% of them appearing once. Trimming cost V 5 bases and J 0 bases, with 11 bases left between them. CDR1 is SEHNR, CDR2 FQNEAQ, per germline (reference sequence). CDR3 length: 14 residues. The clonotype was recovered from a man aged 50-60 years with COVID-19, enrolled during active disease. The sequenced sample consisted of peripheral blood. The chain combines TRBV7-9 with TRBJ2-7, with unresolved D. CDR3: CASSPDSISYEQYF. CDR3 nucleotides: TGTGCCAGCAGCCCAGACTCAATCTCCTACGAGCAGTACTTC.